This TCR beta chain emerged from a study of naive and memory T cell subsets. The CDR3 is 19 residues long. Trimming removed 4 bases from V and 4 bases from J; junction bases left unmatched: 19. CDR1 MDHEN and CDR2 SYDVKM come from the germline V gene. The beta constant-region primer was an equimolar mix of two oligonucleotides covering TRBC1 and TRBC2. Nested alpha and beta constant-region primers with the SP2 primer drove four PCR rounds on ligated cDNA. TCRdb used MiXCR to reprocess the UMI-ligation and nested PCR reads, holding one entry per CDR3 protein. The table includes approximately 150,000 distinct CDR3 sequences, approximately 24% detected once. Concerning this clonotype: Its antigen is unknown.

Study observations and caveats: A few larger clonotypes appeared in naive repertoires, especially CD8, possibly memory cells re-expressing CD45RA.

The receptor was derived from a human donor in good health. V and J are TRBV28 and TRBJ2-1, with 7 bases matching TRBD2. The sequencing input was naive CD4+ T cells from blood. CDR3 sequence: CASSSYTLVLTGGYNEQFF. CDR3 DNA sequence: TGTGCCAGCAGTTCATATACCCTTGTTTTGACGGGAGGATACAATGAGCAGTTCTTC.